What follows are 28 T cell receptor beta chains derived from one specimen sequenced in a study of resident and recirculating memory T cells in vitiligo. Produced via immunoSEQ multiplex PCR; TCRdb's table is partial and in-frame only. The sample comprises fewer than 80,000 clones, approximately 91% of which are singletons, and over 4% rests with the top ten. The sample comprised blood. These receptors all come from a male donor with vitiligo.

The rearrangement links TRBV28 to TRBJ1-5; D unclear. This CDR3 has 12 amino acids. V was pared by 7 bases and J by 5 bases, with 9 bases between. CDR1 and CDR2 (germline): MDHEN, SYDVKM. The CDR3 DNA follows: TGTGCCAGCACCTCCCCGGATCAGCCCCAGCATTTT. Translation: CASTSPDQPQHF.

V usage is TRBV7-6 and J usage is TRBJ1-4, with D maybe TRBD1 (5 bases). V was shortened by 2 bases and J by 8 bases, with 15 bases between the two germline ends. This CDR3 has 15 residues. The germline CDR1 and CDR2 sequences are SGHVS and FNYEAQ. The CDR3 spells CASSLWGREGEKLFF. DNA for the CDR3: TGTGCCAGCAGCTTATGGGGCAGGGAGGGGGAAAAACTGTTTTTT.

CDR3 DNA sequence: TGCGCCAGCAGCTTGGAACAGGCCTCCAACACTGAAGCTTTCTTT. Its translation: CASSLEQASNTEAFF. The chain uses TRBV5-1 and TRBJ1-1; D is possibly TRBD1 (5 bases). CDR1 and CDR2 (germline): SGHRS, YFSETQ. V dropped 0 bases and J dropped 2 bases, with 11 bases sitting between them. The CDR3 is made up of 15 amino acids.

The chain's CDR3 is CASSPGGLEKLFF. As DNA, the CDR3 is TGTGCCAGCTCACCTGGTGGACTCGAAAAACTGTTTTTT. The gene calls are TRBV18 and TRBJ1-4, with D hard to call. The CDR3 is 13 residues long. V dropped 3 bases and J dropped 8 bases, with 10 bases sitting between them. Germline values: CDR1 KGHSH, CDR2 LQKENI.

J is TRBJ1-1 and V is TRBV11-2; the D is unclear. Between the trimmed V and J ends, which lost 3 bases and 3 bases, there was a span of 8 bases. Germline V CDR1 and CDR2: SGHAT, FQNNGV. The CDR3 has 13 amino acids. CDR3 residues: CASSFRRDTEAFF. CDR3 coding DNA: TGTGCCAGCAGCTTTAGACGGGACACTGAAGCTTTCTTT. Using reference TRBV11-2 and TRBJ1-1 for the parts outside the CDR3, the full variable domain is EAGVAQSPRYKIIEKRQSVAFWCNPISGHATLYWYQQILGQGPKLLIQFQNNGVVDDSQLPKDRFSAERLKGVDSTLKIQPAKLEDSAVYLCASSFRRDTEAFFGQGTRLTVV.

The J gene is TRBJ1-1, the V gene TRBV6-1; tentative D call: TRBD1 (6 bases). V lost 5 bases and J 0 bases, leaving 10 bases between the germline ends. The CDR3 totals 14 residues. CDR1 is MNHNS, CDR2 SASEGT, per germline. CDR3 amino acids: CASSNTGLNTEAFF. CDR3 DNA: TGTGCCAGCAGTAACACAGGGCTGAACACTGAAGCTTTCTTT.

This chain connects TRBV7-2 to TRBJ1-1, with TRBD1 matching 7 bases. The CDR3 runs to 14 residues. Trimming at V came to 7 bases and at J to 1 base, leaving 6 bases not matched to a gene. Germline CDR1 is SGHTA and CDR2 is FQGNSA. The CDR3 coding sequence is TGTGCCAGCACTTACAGGGACAGGAACACTGAAGCTTTCTTT. This gives the protein CASTYRDRNTEAFF.

V gene TRBV27 combines with J gene TRBJ2-1; 10 bases line up with TRBD1. CDR3 size: 17 residues. The J segment lost 7 bases and the V segment lost 1 base, leaving 10 bases of the junction unmatched. Germline V gene lookup returns CDR1 MNHEY and CDR2 SMNVEV (reference sequence). The CDR3 loop is CASSLYPGQGRKNEQFF. In nucleotides, the CDR3 is TGTGCCAGCAGTTTATACCCGGGACAGGGGAGGAAGAATGAGCAGTTCTTC.

The V gene is TRBV19, the J gene TRBJ1-1, with D perhaps TRBD1 (6 bases). The CDR3 covers 13 residues. Trimming took 8 bases from V and 4 from J, leaving 14 bases between them. Looked up from germline, CDR1 is LNHDA and CDR2 is SQIVND (reference sequence). The CDR3 loop reads CASEDSPSTEAFF. The CDR3, as DNA: TGTGCCAGTGAGGACAGCCCGAGCACTGAAGCTTTCTTT.

The chain combines TRBV29-1 with TRBJ1-2; D unresolved. V lost 1 base and J lost 4, with 13 bases in between. This CDR3 is built from 14 residues. The germline V gene encodes CDR1 SQVTM and CDR2 ANQGSEA. CDR3 coding DNA: TGCAGCGTTGAAGTTTGGGAGACTCCCTATGGCTACACCTTC. Its translation: CSVEVWETPYGYTF.

This chain connects TRBV4-3 to TRBJ1-1; D is possibly TRBD1 (6 bases). The CDR3 extends over 16 amino acids. Trimming pared 0 bases from V and 6 bases from J, leaving 17 bases between. The germline CDR1 and CDR2 sequences are LGHNA and YSLEER. The CDR3 reads CASSQDNGGAVSEAFF. CDR3 nucleotides: TGCGCCAGCAGCCAAGATAATGGGGGCGCGGTCTCTGAAGCTTTCTTT.

The chain carries TRBV6-5 and TRBJ2-1, with 13 bases fitting TRBD2. After removal of 7 bases from V and 9 bases from J, the junction contained 9 bases not matched to a gene. The CDR3 contains 15 residues. The V gene's germline CDR1 is MNHEY and CDR2 SVGAGI. The CDR3 protein is CASTQLAGGQTEQFF. The DNA for the CDR3 is TGTGCCAGCACCCAACTAGCGGGGGGGCAAACTGAGCAGTTCTTC.

The rearrangement uses TRBV4-1 and TRBJ2-1; 8 bases are shared with TRBD2. The CDR3 consists of 18 residues. Trimming at V came to 4 bases and at J to 1 base, leaving 12 bases not matched to a gene. Germline V gives CDR1 MGHRA, CDR2 YSYEKL. CDR3 sequence reads: CASSPMKGAGGSYNEQFF. DNA of the CDR3: TGCGCCAGCAGCCCCATGAAAGGGGCGGGGGGATCCTACAATGAGCAGTTCTTC.

This clone was recorded only once. The chain combines TRBV10-3 with TRBJ1-1; D might be TRBD1 (6 bases). The CDR3 has 14 amino acids. The germline V and J ends were trimmed by 3 bases and 6 bases, with 14 bases remaining between them. Looked up from germline, CDR1 is ENHRY and CDR2 is SYGVKD. CDR3 nucleotides: TGTGCCATCAGTGACTACAGGGAACAGTCTGAAGCTTTCTTT. Translation: CAISDYREQSEAFF.

This clone was seen a handful of times. The chain couples TRBV7-2 to TRBJ1-3; unclear D gene. The germline gives CDR1 SGHTA, CDR2 FQGNSA. This CDR3 has 15 amino acids. V gave up 0 bases and J gave up 5 bases, with 11 bases separating them. Here the CDR3 reads CASSLARGGRNTIYF. CDR3 DNA: TGTGCCAGCAGCTTAGCGCGGGGAGGAAGAAACACCATATATTTT.

The chain joins TRBV4-2 to TRBJ2-7, with 9 positions matching TRBD2. Trimming took 6 bases from V and 3 from J; bases not matched to a gene: 9. The germline V gene has CDR1 LGHNA and CDR2 YNFKEQ. This CDR3 spans 15 amino acids. This chain's CDR3 is CASSPGTSQLYEQYF. The CDR3 bases are TGTGCCAGCAGTCCCGGGACTAGCCAACTCTACGAGCAGTACTTC.

This sequence joins TRBV19 and TRBJ1-6; D might be TRBD1 (6 bases). V lost 9 bases, J lost 5 bases, and 20 bases lay in between. In germline, CDR1 is LNHDA, CDR2 SQIVND (reference sequence). The CDR3 extends over 16 amino acids. The CDR3 here is CASAEPKTGNNSPLHF. In nucleotides, the CDR3 is TGTGCCAGCGCAGAGCCCAAGACAGGAAATAATTCACCCCTCCACTTT.

This chain joins TRBV28 and TRBJ1-1; 7 bases are a match to TRBD1. The CDR3 is 13 amino acids. Germline V gives CDR1 MDHEN, CDR2 SYDVKM. After removal of 3 bases from V and 10 bases from J, the junction contained 8 bases not matched to a gene. This chain's CDR3 is CASSFPGTERAFF. CDR3 bases: TGTGCCAGCAGTTTCCCGGGGACAGAGAGAGCTTTCTTT.

The V gene is TRBV5-1, the J gene TRBJ1-4, with D tentatively TRBD1 (5 bases). The ends were cut back, 0 bases at V and 1 base at J, with 13 bases in the middle. There are 17 residues in the CDR3. Germline values: CDR1 SGHRS, CDR2 YFSETQ. The CDR3 is CASSLAGWQGTNEKLFF. As DNA, the CDR3 is TGCGCCAGCAGCTTGGCAGGGTGGCAGGGAACTAATGAAAAACTGTTTTTT.

The table lists this clone with a count of one. The chain combines TRBV27 with TRBJ1-1; 7 bases map to TRBD1. The CDR3 has 14 amino acids. From germline, CDR1 is MNHEY and CDR2 SMNVEV (reference sequence). Trimming took 3 bases from V and 5 from J; bases not matched to a gene: 6. The CDR3 DNA reads TGTGCCAGCAGTTTCGGAGGGGGCTGGACTGAAGCTTTCTTT. The encoded protein is CASSFGGGWTEAFF.

The table lists this clone with a count of one. The chain combines TRBV6-5 with TRBJ1-2; D is unclear. V was trimmed by 6 bases and J by 2 bases, leaving 10 bases between them. In germline, CDR1 is MNHEY, CDR2 SVGAGI. The CDR3 loop spans 13 amino acids. The CDR3 nucleotides are TGTGCCAGCAGCCCGGGAGGGAACTATGGCTACACCTTC. This gives the protein CASSPGGNYGYTF.

This chain joins TRBV7-2 and TRBJ1-1; no clear D gene. The CDR3 contains 15 residues. V dropped 2 bases and J dropped 6 bases, with 16 bases sitting between them. Per germline, CDR1 SGHTA and CDR2 FQGNSA. The CDR3 here is CASSLSAIESAEAFF. The CDR3 bases are TGTGCCAGCAGCTTATCTGCCATAGAGTCGGCTGAAGCTTTCTTT.

This clone was seen once. The chain has TRBV6-1 and TRBJ1-1; D not resolved. The V end was cut by 8 bases, the J end by 1 base, with 8 bases between. Germline V gives CDR1 MNHNS, CDR2 SASEGT. There are 12 residues in the CDR3. The chain's CDR3 is CASGPGNTEAFF. In DNA, the CDR3 is TGTGCCAGCGGGCCCGGGAACACTGAAGCTTTCTTT.

The chain carries TRBV11-3 and TRBJ2-1; the match to TRBD2 covers 8 bases. Looked up from germline, CDR1 is SGHNT and CDR2 is YENEEA. The CDR3 covers 15 residues. The V segment lost 0 bases and the J segment 3 bases; nucleotides outside the gene matches: 1. CDR3 bases: TGTGCCAGCAGCTTAGACGGGGGGGTCTACAATGAGCAGTTCTTC. Translated, it gives CASSLDGGVYNEQFF. The variable domain in full, completed from reference TRBV11-3 and TRBJ2-1, reads EAGVVQSPRYKIIEKKQPVAFWCNPISGHNTLYWYLQNLGQGPELLIRYENEEAVDDSQLPKDRFSAERLKGVDSTLKIQPAELGDSAVYLCASSLDGGVYNEQFFGPGTRLTVL.

The V call is TRBV20-1, the J call TRBJ2-1; the D gene is possibly TRBD2 (5 bases). V was shortened by 3 bases and J by 10 bases, with 7 bases between the two germline ends. Germline V CDR1 and CDR2: DFQATT, SNEGSKA (reference sequence). CDR3 length: 10 amino acids. CDR3: CSASTREQFF. The DNA for the CDR3 is TGCAGTGCTAGTACTAGGGAGCAGTTCTTC.

This rearrangement joins TRBV27 to TRBJ2-7, with 7 bases matching TRBD1. Germline trimming cut 5 bases from V and 0 bases from J; bases unmatched to any gene: 13. The CDR3 totals 17 residues. Germline assignment: CDR1 MNHEY and CDR2 SMNVEV (reference sequence). CDR3 bases: TGTGCCAGCAGTCCCTTTTCCGTGACAGGGAGCTCCTACGAGCAGTACTTC. This encodes CASSPFSVTGSSYEQYF.

V usage is TRBV27 and J usage is TRBJ2-7; D may be TRBD1 (5 bases). The V and J ends lost 5 bases and 7 bases respectively, with 15 bases between them. This CDR3 comprises 13 residues. Germline V gene lookup returns CDR1 MNHEY and CDR2 SMNVEV (reference sequence). For the CDR3, the DNA is TGTGCCAGCAGTCACAGGTTGTTAGGGGAGCAGTACTTC. Its protein product is CASSHRLLGEQYF.

The J gene is TRBJ2-7, the V gene TRBV30, with D possibly matching TRBD1 (5 bases). Germline V lookup: CDR1 GTSNPN, CDR2 SVGIG (reference sequence). The CDR3 has 13 residues. The V gene lost 0 bases and the J gene lost 2 bases, with 8 bases spanning the gap. The CDR3 region has the DNA TGTGCCTGGAGTGTTCAGGGTACCTACGAGCAGTACTTC. Its translation: CAWSVQGTYEQYF.